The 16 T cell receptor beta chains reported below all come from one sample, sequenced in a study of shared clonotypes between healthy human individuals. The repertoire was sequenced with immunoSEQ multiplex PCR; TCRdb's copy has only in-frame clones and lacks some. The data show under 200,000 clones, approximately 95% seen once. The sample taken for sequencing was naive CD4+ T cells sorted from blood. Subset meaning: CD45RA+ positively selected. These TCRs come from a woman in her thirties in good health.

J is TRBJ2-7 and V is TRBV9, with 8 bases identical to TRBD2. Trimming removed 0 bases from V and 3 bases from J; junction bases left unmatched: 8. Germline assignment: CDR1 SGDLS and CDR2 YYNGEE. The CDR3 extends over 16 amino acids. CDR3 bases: TGTGCCAGCAGCGTAGTGGCCACGGGGGGGATCTACGAGCAGTACTTC. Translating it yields CASSVVATGGIYEQYF. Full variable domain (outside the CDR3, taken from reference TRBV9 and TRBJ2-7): DSGVTQTPKHLITATGQRVTLRCSPRSGDLSVYWYQQSLDQGLQFLIQYYNGEERAKGNILERFSAQQFPDLHSELNLSSLELGDSALYFCASSVVATGGIYEQYFGPGTRLTVT.

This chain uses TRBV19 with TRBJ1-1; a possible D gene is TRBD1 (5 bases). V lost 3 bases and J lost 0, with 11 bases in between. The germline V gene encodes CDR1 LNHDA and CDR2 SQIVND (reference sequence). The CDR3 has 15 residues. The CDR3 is CASSMVGAVNTEAFF. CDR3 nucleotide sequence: TGTGCCAGTAGTATGGTCGGGGCGGTGAACACTGAAGCTTTCTTT.

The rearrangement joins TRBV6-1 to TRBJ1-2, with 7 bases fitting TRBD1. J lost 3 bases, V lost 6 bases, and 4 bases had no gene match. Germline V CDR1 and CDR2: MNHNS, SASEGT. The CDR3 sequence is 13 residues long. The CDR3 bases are TGTGCCAGCAGGCAGGGGGTAGACTATGGCTACACCTTC. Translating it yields CASRQGVDYGYTF.

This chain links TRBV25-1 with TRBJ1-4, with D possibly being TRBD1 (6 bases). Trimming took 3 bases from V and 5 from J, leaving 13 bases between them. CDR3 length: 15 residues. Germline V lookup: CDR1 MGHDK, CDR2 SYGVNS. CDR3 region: CASSDYRVKNEKLFF. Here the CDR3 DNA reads TGTGCCAGCAGTGATTACAGGGTTAAAAATGAAAAACTGTTTTTT. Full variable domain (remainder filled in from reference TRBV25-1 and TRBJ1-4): EADIYQTPRYLVIGTGKKITLECSQTMGHDKMYWYQQDPGMELHLIHYSYGVNSTEKGDLSSESTVSRIRTEHFPLTLESARPSHTSQYLCASSDYRVKNEKLFFGSGTQLSVL.

The CDR3 DNA reads as TGTGCCAGCAGTTTTAGGGTGGGACGGATGAACACTGAAGCTTTCTTT. Amino acid sequence: CASSFRVGRMNTEAFF. The gene calls are TRBV6-5 and TRBJ1-1; tentative D call: TRBD1 (5 bases). Trimming pared 4 bases from V and 0 bases from J, leaving 15 bases between. Germline CDR1 and CDR2: MNHEY and SVGAGI. The CDR3 covers 16 residues.

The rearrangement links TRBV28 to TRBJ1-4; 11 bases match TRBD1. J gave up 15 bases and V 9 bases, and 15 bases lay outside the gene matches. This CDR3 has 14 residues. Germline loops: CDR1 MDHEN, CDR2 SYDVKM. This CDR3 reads CASVKGQGVVGLFF. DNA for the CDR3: TGTGCCAGTGTAAAGGGACAGGGGGTAGTTGGTTTGTTTTTT.

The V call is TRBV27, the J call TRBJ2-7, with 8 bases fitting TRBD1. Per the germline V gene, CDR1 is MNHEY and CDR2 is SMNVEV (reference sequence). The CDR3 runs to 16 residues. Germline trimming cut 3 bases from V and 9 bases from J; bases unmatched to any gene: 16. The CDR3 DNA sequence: TGTGCCAGCAGTTTCCAGGGGGCATTAGAACGTTTCGCGCAGTACTTC. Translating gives CASSFQGALERFAQYF.

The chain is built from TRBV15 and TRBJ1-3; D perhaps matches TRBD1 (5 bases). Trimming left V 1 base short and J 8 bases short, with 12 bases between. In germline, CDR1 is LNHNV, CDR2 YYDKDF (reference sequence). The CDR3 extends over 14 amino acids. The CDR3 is CATSRAVTADTIYF. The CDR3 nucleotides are TGTGCCACCAGCAGAGCAGTGACAGCGGACACCATATATTTT.

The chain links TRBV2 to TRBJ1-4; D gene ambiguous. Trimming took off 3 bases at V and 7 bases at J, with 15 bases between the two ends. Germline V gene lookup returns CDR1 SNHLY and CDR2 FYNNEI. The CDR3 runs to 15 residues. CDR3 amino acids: CASSDGQLNGEKLFF. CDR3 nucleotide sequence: TGTGCCAGCAGTGATGGTCAGTTGAACGGTGAAAAACTGTTTTTT.

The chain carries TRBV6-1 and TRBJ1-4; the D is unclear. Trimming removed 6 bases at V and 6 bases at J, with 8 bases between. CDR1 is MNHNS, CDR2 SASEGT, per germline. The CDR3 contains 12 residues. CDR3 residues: CASSTRDEKLFF. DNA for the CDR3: TGTGCCAGCAGCACCCGGGATGAAAAACTGTTTTTT.

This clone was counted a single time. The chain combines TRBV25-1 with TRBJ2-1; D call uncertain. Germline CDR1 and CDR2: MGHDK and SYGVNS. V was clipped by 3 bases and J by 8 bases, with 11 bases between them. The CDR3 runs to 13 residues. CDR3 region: CASSDRRLDEQFF. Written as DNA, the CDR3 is TGTGCCAGCAGTGATCGCCGGCTGGATGAGCAGTTCTTC. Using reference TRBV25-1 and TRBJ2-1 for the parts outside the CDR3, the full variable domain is EADIYQTPRYLVIGTGKKITLECSQTMGHDKMYWYQQDPGMELHLIHYSYGVNSTEKGDLSSESTVSRIRTEHFPLTLESARPSHTSQYLCASSDRRLDEQFFGPGTRLTVL.

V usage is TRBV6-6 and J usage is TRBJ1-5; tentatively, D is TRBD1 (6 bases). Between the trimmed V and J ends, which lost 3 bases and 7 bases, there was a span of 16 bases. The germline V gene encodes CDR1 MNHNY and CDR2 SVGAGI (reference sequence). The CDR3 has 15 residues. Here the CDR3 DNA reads TGTGCCAGCAGTTATTACGAGTCAGGGGAACAGCCCCAGCATTTT. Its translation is CASSYYESGEQPQHF.

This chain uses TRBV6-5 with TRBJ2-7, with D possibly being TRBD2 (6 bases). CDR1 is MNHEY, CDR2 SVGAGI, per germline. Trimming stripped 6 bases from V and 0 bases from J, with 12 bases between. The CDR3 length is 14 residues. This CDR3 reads CASRRDFLSYEQYF. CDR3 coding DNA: TGTGCCAGCAGGAGGGACTTCCTCTCCTACGAGCAGTACTTC.

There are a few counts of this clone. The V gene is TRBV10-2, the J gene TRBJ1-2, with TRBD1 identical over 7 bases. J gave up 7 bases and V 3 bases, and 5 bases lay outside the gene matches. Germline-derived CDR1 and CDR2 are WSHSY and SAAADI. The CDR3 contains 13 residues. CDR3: CASSEQGKGGYTF. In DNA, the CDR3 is TGCGCCAGCAGTGAACAGGGGAAGGGTGGCTACACCTTC.

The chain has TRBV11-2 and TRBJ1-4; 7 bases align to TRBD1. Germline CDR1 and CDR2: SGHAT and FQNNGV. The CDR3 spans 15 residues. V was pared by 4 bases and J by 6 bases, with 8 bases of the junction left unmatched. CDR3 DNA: TGTGCCAGCAGCTCTTCTTTAGGGGGCTATGAAAAACTGTTTTTT. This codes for CASSSSLGGYEKLFF.

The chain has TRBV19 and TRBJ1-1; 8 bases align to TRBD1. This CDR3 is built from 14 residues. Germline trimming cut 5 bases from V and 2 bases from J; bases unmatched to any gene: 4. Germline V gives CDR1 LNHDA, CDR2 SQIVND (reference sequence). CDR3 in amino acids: CASSYRGINTEAFF. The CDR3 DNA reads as TGTGCCAGTAGTTACAGGGGGATAAACACTGAAGCTTTCTTT.